This T cell receptor beta chain was recovered during a study of OX40 agonist ivuxolimab in advanced cancers. Sequencing used immunoSEQ multiplex PCR; TCRdb keeps in-frame clones, though not all of them. The sample lists about 24,000 clones; around 85% were seen once. Peripheral blood came from all dose cohorts at three timepoints. V was clipped by 3 bases and J by 7 bases, with 13 bases between them. This CDR3 spans 13 amino acids. From germline, CDR1 is SGDLS and CDR2 YYNGEE. The receptor was derived from an adult with an advanced solid tumor such as melanoma, head and neck, liver or kidney cancer. The gene calls are TRBV9 and TRBJ2-5; D is ambiguous. The sample here was CD4+ or CD8+ T cells sorted from blood, taken in a trial of the OX40 agonist ivuxolimab. The CDR3 DNA reads as TGTGCCAGCAGCGCCTCTGGGTCCGGGACCCAGTACTTC. Residues: CASSASGSGTQYF.